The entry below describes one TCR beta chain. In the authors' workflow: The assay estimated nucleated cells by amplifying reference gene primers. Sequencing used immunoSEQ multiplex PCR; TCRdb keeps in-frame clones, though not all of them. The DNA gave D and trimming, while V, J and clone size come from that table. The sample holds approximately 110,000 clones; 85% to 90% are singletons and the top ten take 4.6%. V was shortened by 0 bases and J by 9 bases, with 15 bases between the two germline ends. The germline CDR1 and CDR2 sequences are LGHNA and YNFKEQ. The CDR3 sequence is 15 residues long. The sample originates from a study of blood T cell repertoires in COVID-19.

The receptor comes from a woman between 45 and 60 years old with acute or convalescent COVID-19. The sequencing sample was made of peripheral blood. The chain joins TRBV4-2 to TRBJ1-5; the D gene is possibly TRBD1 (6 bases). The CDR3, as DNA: TGTGCCAGCAGCCAAGAAGGGCAGGGGCCCCTGCCCCAGCATTTT. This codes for CASSQEGQGPLPQHF.